Shown below are 2 T cell receptor beta chains from a single sample sequenced in a study of immune characterization of retroperitoneal liposarcoma. TCRdb reprocessed the PCR reads via MiXCR and lists one record per CDR3 protein. The profile covers about 10,000 distinct CDR3 sequences, with over 35% appearing a single time and around 9.1% taken by the ten largest. Sequencing used tumor tissue. Source of these receptors: a female donor with retroperitoneal liposarcoma.

The rearrangement links TRBV12-3 or TRBV12-4 to TRBJ2-1, with 9 bases matching TRBD2. The CDR3 sequence is 14 residues long. V gave up 3 bases and J gave up 9 bases; unmatched junction bases: 6. DNA for the CDR3: TGTGCCAGCAGTTTCGGGACTAGCTCGACTGAGCAGTTCTTC. Translated: CASSFGTSSTEQFF.

Judged by abundance, this clonotype is medium-sized (0.01 to 0.1%). The gene calls are TRBV7-2 and TRBJ2-1; D may be TRBD2 (6 bases). The CDR3 is made up of 14 amino acids. The V end was cut by 3 bases, the J end by 13 bases, with 19 bases between. Germline V lookup: CDR1 SGHTA, CDR2 FQGNSA. CDR3 coding DNA: TGTGCCAGCAGCTTTGGGCAGCCGGGGGAGACCCAGTTCTTC. It yields the protein CASSFGQPGETQFF.